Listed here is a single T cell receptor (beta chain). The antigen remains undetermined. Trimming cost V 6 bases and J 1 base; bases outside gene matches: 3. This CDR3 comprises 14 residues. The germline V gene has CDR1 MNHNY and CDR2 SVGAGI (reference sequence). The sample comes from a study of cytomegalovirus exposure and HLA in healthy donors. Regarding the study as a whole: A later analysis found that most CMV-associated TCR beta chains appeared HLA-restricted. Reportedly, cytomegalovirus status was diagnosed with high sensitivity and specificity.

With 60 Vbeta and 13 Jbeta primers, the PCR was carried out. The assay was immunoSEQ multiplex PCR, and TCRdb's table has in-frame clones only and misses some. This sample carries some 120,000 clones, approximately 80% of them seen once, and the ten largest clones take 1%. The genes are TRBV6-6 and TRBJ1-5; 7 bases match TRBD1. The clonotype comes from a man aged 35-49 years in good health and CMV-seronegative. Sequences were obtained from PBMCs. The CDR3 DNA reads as TGTGCCAGCAGGCAGACAGGGAGCAATCAGCCCCAGCATTTT. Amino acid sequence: CASRQTGSNQPQHF.